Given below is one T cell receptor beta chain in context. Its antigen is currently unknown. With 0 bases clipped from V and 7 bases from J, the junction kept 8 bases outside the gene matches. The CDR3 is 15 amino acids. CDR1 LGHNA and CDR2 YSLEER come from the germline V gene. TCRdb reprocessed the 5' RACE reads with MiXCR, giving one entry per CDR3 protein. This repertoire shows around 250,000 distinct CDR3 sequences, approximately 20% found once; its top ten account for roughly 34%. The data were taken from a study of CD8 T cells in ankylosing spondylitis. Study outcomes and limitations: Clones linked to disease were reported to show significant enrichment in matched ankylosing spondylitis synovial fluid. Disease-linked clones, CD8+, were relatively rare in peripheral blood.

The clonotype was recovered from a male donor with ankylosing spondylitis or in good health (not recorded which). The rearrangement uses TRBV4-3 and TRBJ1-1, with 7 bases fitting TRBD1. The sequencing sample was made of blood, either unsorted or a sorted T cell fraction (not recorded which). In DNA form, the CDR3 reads TGCGCCAGCAGCCAAGATTCAGGAGGGGGCTATGAAGCTTTCTTT. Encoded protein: CASSQDSGGGYEAFF.